This T cell receptor (beta chain) stems from a study of blood T cell repertoires in COVID-19. Study-level background: COVID-19 samples, acute and convalescent, were from the United States, Italy and Spain. T cells, B-cell-depleted T cells, or PBMCs supplied cDNA or gDNA.

This CDR3 is 15 amino acids long. Germline CDR1 MNHEY, CDR2 SMNVEV (reference sequence). V was trimmed by 2 bases and J by 4 bases, leaving 14 bases between them. In the source study's methods: Amplification from reference gene primers served as the basis for estimated nucleated cell counts. The table came from immunoSEQ multiplex PCR; TCRdb's copy has only in-frame clones and leaves some out. The V and J calls and clone size come from that table; D and trimming were worked out from the DNA. The table lists 75,000 to 95,000 clones, approximately 87% of them singletons, with about 2.7% in the top ten.

This TCR came from a human donor in a cohort sampled during active COVID-19. Sequenced: peripheral blood. V gene TRBV27 combines with J gene TRBJ1-2, with D unclear. The CDR3 DNA is TGTGCCAGCAGTTTAAGTATTGCCAGTGGCTATGGCTACACCTTC. Translated, it gives CASSLSIASGYGYTF.